This is a list of T cell receptor beta chains from one sample in a study of blood T cell repertoires in COVID-19. The data were produced by immunoSEQ multiplex PCR, yet TCRdb's version contains in-frame clones alone and is incomplete. The data show approximately 100,000 clones, around 85% seen once. Sequenced sample: peripheral blood. The receptors shown here come from an elderly man with acute or convalescent COVID-19. The CDR3 runs from the conserved cysteine through the conserved F or W. D genes are given only for firm matches. Clone size appears in some rows only: once, few, many, or a class for an expanded clone.

clone size: NA; D gene: NA; J gene: TRBJ1-4; V gene: TRBV5-4; CDR3 DNA: TGTGCCAGCAGCTTGGAAGGGGCCGCAACTAATGAAAAACTGTTTTTT; CDR3 protein: CASSLEGAATNEKLFF
clone size: NA; D gene: NA; J gene: TRBJ2-1; V gene: TRBV6-5; CDR3 DNA: TGTGCCACCAAGAGGGTAGGGTACAATGAGCAGTTCTTC; CDR3 protein: CATKRVGYNEQFF
clone size: NA; D gene: NA; J gene: TRBJ2-7; V gene: TRBV7-2; CDR3 DNA: TGTGCCAGCAGCTTAGTTACGGGAGTAAGCGAGCAGTACTTC; CDR3 protein: CASSLVTGVSEQYF
clone size: NA; D gene: NA; J gene: TRBJ1-2; V gene: TRBV2; CDR3 DNA: TGTGCCAGCAGTGAAAGGGGGACAACCTATGGCTACACCTTC; CDR3 protein: CASSERGTTYGYTF
clone size: once; D gene: TRBD2; J gene: TRBJ2-5; V gene: TRBV5-4; CDR3 DNA: TGTGCCAGCAGCAGATATACCGGGACTAGCGGTGAGACCCAGTACTTC; CDR3 protein: CASSRYTGTSGETQYF
clone size: NA; D gene: TRBD1; J gene: TRBJ2-7; V gene: TRBV5-1; CDR3 DNA: TGCGCCAGCAGCTTGGCTGTCAGGGGGTCCTCCTACGAGCAGTACTTC; CDR3 protein: CASSLAVRGSSYEQYF
clone size: once; D gene: TRBD1; J gene: TRBJ1-1; V gene: TRBV5-4; CDR3 DNA: TGTGCCAGCAGCTCAACAGGGGGCTTCGACACTGAAGCTTTCTTT; CDR3 protein: CASSSTGGFDTEAFF
clone size: NA; D gene: NA; J gene: TRBJ2-7; V gene: TRBV7-9; CDR3 DNA: TGTGCCAGCAGCTGGGGCGCGGAGCAGTACTTC; CDR3 protein: CASSWGAEQYF
clone size: NA; D gene: TRBD1; J gene: TRBJ1-3; V gene: TRBV19; CDR3 DNA: TGTGCCAGTAGTCCACAGACAGGGACTGGAAACACCATATATTTT; CDR3 protein: CASSPQTGTGNTIYF
clone size: NA; D gene: TRBD2; J gene: TRBJ2-1; V gene: TRBV5-4; CDR3 DNA: TGTGCCAGCAGCTTAGGTGGACTAGCGGGTACTAATGAGCAGTTCTTC; CDR3 protein: CASSLGGLAGTNEQFF
clone size: NA; D gene: TRBD1; J gene: TRBJ2-7; V gene: TRBV6-6; CDR3 DNA: TGTGCCAGCACCTTCGATCCGGGACAGAGAAAGGACGAGCAGTACTTC; CDR3 protein: CASTFDPGQRKDEQYF
clone size: NA; D gene: NA; J gene: TRBJ1-2; V gene: TRBV25-1; CDR3 DNA: TGTGCCAGCAGTGATCCAGGGGCTCTCGACTATGGCTACACCTTC; CDR3 protein: CASSDPGALDYGYTF
clone size: NA; D gene: TRBD2; J gene: TRBJ2-1; V gene: TRBV3-1/TRBV3-2; CDR3 DNA: TGTGCCAGCAGCCAAGGTGGCGGGAGCAGCGATGAGCAGTTCTTC; CDR3 protein: CASSQGGGSSDEQFF
clone size: NA; D gene: TRBD1; J gene: TRBJ2-5; V gene: TRBV25-1; CDR3 DNA: TGTGCCAGCAGATGGACAGGGCAGGAGACCCAGTACTTC; CDR3 protein: CASRWTGQETQYF
clone size: NA; D gene: NA; J gene: TRBJ1-5; V gene: TRBV2; CDR3 DNA: TGTGCCAGCAAGGGCGGGGGCAATCAGCCCCAGCATTTT; CDR3 protein: CASKGGGNQPQHF
clone size: NA; D gene: TRBD1; J gene: TRBJ1-6; V gene: TRBV5-6; CDR3 DNA: TGTGCCAGCAGCACCACGGGACAGGGGTTTCATAATTCACCCCTCCACTTT; CDR3 protein: CASSTTGQGFHNSPLHF
clone size: once; D gene: TRBD1; J gene: TRBJ1-2; V gene: TRBV7-3; CDR3 DNA: TGTGCCAGCAGCCTTACAGGGGGCGCTAACTATGGCTACACCTTC; CDR3 protein: CASSLTGGANYGYTF
clone size: NA; D gene: TRBD1; J gene: TRBJ2-1; V gene: TRBV6-5; CDR3 DNA: TGTGCCAGCAGTTACGGGGACAGGGGGCGTAGGGAGTTCTTC; CDR3 protein: CASSYGDRGRREFF
clone size: NA; D gene: NA; J gene: TRBJ1-1; V gene: TRBV29-1; CDR3 DNA: TGCAGCGTGGCGGGGTTGGACACTGAAGCTTTCTTT; CDR3 protein: CSVAGLDTEAFF
clone size: NA; D gene: TRBD1; J gene: TRBJ1-4; V gene: TRBV7-2; CDR3 DNA: TGTGCCAGCAGCATCGGGACAGGCCCTAATGAAAAACTGTTTTTT; CDR3 protein: CASSIGTGPNEKLFF
clone size: NA; D gene: NA; J gene: TRBJ2-5; V gene: TRBV7-9; CDR3 DNA: TGTGCCAGCAGCTCGGGAGAAAGGGAGACCCAGTACTTC; CDR3 protein: CASSSGERETQYF
clone size: NA; D gene: NA; J gene: TRBJ2-1; V gene: TRBV19; CDR3 DNA: TGTGCCAGTAGTGGGCGTAGGGGGGGACCTTTAAGCTCCTACAATGAGCAGTTCTTC; CDR3 protein: CASSGRRGGPLSSYNEQFF
clone size: NA; D gene: TRBD1; J gene: TRBJ2-5; V gene: TRBV7-8; CDR3 DNA: TGTGCCAGCAGCGCCAACAGGGGGTTGGGTGAGACCCAGTACTTC; CDR3 protein: CASSANRGLGETQYF
clone size: NA; D gene: NA; J gene: TRBJ2-3; V gene: TRBV13; CDR3 DNA: TGTGCCAGCAGCTCAAGCGGAGGCGGGAGCACAGATACGCAGTATTTT; CDR3 protein: CASSSSGGGSTDTQYF
clone size: NA; D gene: TRBD1; J gene: TRBJ1-2; V gene: TRBV2; CDR3 DNA: TGTGCCAGCAGCCCGGGACAGAGGAGCTACACCTTC; CDR3 protein: CASSPGQRSYTF
clone size: NA; D gene: TRBD2; J gene: TRBJ2-7; V gene: TRBV7-2; CDR3 DNA: TGTGCCAGCAGCCCAAGGACTAGCGGTCCCTACGAGCAGTACTTC; CDR3 protein: CASSPRTSGPYEQYF
clone size: NA; D gene: NA; J gene: TRBJ2-2; V gene: TRBV27; CDR3 DNA: TGTGCCAGCACTATACAGGGCTCCACCGGGGAGCTGTTTTTT; CDR3 protein: CASTIQGSTGELFF
clone size: NA; D gene: TRBD1; J gene: TRBJ1-4; V gene: TRBV6-6; CDR3 DNA: TGTGCCAGCAGTAGCGAACAGGGGGTGGCTAATGAAAAACTGTTTTTT; CDR3 protein: CASSSEQGVANEKLFF
clone size: few; D gene: TRBD1; J gene: TRBJ1-1; V gene: TRBV9; CDR3 DNA: TGTGCCAGCAGCGAGGGTACAGGGGGGACTGAAGCTTTCTTT; CDR3 protein: CASSEGTGGTEAFF
clone size: NA; D gene: NA; J gene: TRBJ1-2; V gene: TRBV7-8; CDR3 DNA: TGTGCCAGCAGCCGCAGCAACGCGGCCAACTATGGCTACACCTTC; CDR3 protein: CASSRSNAANYGYTF
clone size: NA; D gene: TRBD1; J gene: TRBJ1-1; V gene: TRBV5-1; CDR3 DNA: TGCGCCAGCAGCGGTAGACAGGGGAAGAACACTGAAGCTTTCTTT; CDR3 protein: CASSGRQGKNTEAFF
clone size: NA; D gene: TRBD2; J gene: TRBJ2-5; V gene: TRBV24-1; CDR3 DNA: TGTGCCACCAGTGATGGCGGACTAGCGGGAGAGACCCAGTACTTC; CDR3 protein: CATSDGGLAGETQYF
clone size: NA; D gene: TRBD2; J gene: TRBJ2-7; V gene: TRBV6-6; CDR3 DNA: TGTGCCAGCAGTTATAGGGCTAGCGGGAGTTACGAGCAGTACTTC; CDR3 protein: CASSYRASGSYEQYF
clone size: NA; D gene: TRBD2; J gene: TRBJ2-7; V gene: TRBV28; CDR3 DNA: TGTGCCAGCAGTTTGGCGACTAGCGGGAGCTCCGAGCAGTACTTC; CDR3 protein: CASSLATSGSSEQYF
clone size: NA; D gene: TRBD2; J gene: TRBJ2-5; V gene: TRBV27; CDR3 DNA: TGTGCCAGCAGTTACCGGACTAGAGGGGAGACCCAGTACTTC; CDR3 protein: CASSYRTRGETQYF